A single sample is the source of the 29 T cell receptor beta chains below, sequenced in a study of T cells after yellow fever vaccination. TCRdb fed the 5' RACE reads into MiXCR, producing one record per CDR3 protein. The sample has 400,000 or so distinct CDR3 sequences, approximately 6% seen once. The source material was PBMCs, sampled 5 days after the yellow fever booster vaccination. These receptors were obtained from a man under 40 who received the YFV17D yellow fever vaccine.

Only a few counts were recorded for this clonotype. V usage is TRBV30 and J usage is TRBJ1-2, with TRBD1 as a possible D gene (5 bases). Between the trimmed V and J ends, which lost 2 bases and 7 bases, there was a span of 17 bases. Germline assignment: CDR1 GTSNPN and CDR2 SVGIG (reference sequence). The CDR3 has 14 residues. CDR3: CAWSTRTMKFGYTF. CDR3 in DNA: TGTGCCTGGAGTACCCGGACAATGAAGTTTGGCTACACCTTC.

This clonotype was detected many times. The V call is TRBV25-1, the J call TRBJ2-3; no firm D call. This CDR3 is 14 amino acids long. From germline, CDR1 is MGHDK and CDR2 SYGVNS. The ends were cut back, 2 bases at V and 1 base at J, with 7 bases in the middle. The CDR3 sequence is CASSEVGRTDTQYF. The CDR3 DNA is TGTGCCAGCAGTGAAGTGGGCCGCACAGATACGCAGTATTTT.

This chain joins TRBV5-6 and TRBJ2-5; 7 bases line up with TRBD2. The CDR3 consists of 16 residues. V dropped 0 bases and J dropped 0; count of bases not matched to a gene: 5. Looked up from germline, CDR1 is SGHDT and CDR2 is YYEEEE. As DNA, the CDR3 is TGTGCCAGCAGCTTGGAGCGGGGAGCATACCAAGAGACCCAGTACTTC. Translation gives CASSLERGAYQETQYF.

The sample holds a few counts of this clonotype. The J gene is TRBJ2-7, the V gene TRBV12-3 or TRBV12-4, with TRBD2 matching over 8 bases. The CDR3 is 14 residues long. The ends lost 3 bases at V and 8 bases at J; junction bases unmatched: 9. CDR3 coding DNA: TGTGCCAGCAGTTTGGCCGGGGGGGACGGGAAGCAGTACTTC. Protein product: CASSLAGGDGKQYF.

The CDR3 DNA sequence: TGTGCCAGCAGCTTAGTCTCGGACTATGGCTACACCTTC. Protein: CASSLVSDYGYTF. The gene calls are TRBV7-2 and TRBJ1-2; unclear D gene. The CDR3 has 13 amino acids. Germline V gene lookup returns CDR1 SGHTA and CDR2 FQGNSA. V was pared by 1 base and J by 3 bases, with 6 bases between.

This clonotype appeared many times. J is TRBJ2-2 and V is TRBV11-3; the D gene is possibly TRBD1 (5 bases). Trimming pared 0 bases from V and 7 bases from J, leaving 6 bases between. The CDR3 spans 13 residues. The germline gives CDR1 SGHNT, CDR2 YENEEA. The CDR3 sequence is CASSLDRVGELFF. CDR3 bases: TGTGCCAGCAGCTTAGACAGGGTCGGGGAGCTGTTTTTT. Variable domain in full (rest from reference TRBV11-3 and TRBJ2-2): EAGVVQSPRYKIIEKKQPVAFWCNPISGHNTLYWYLQNLGQGPELLIRYENEEAVDDSQLPKDRFSAERLKGVDSTLKIQPAELGDSAVYLCASSLDRVGELFFGEGSRLTVL.

The chain couples TRBV5-1 to TRBJ2-3, with 7 nucleotides matching TRBD1. The germline V gene encodes CDR1 SGHRS and CDR2 YFSETQ. The CDR3 length is 16 residues. V shed 4 bases, J shed 3 bases, and the junction held 11 bases outside the gene matches. The CDR3 region has the DNA TGCGCCAGCAGCCTGAATCAGGGGGTTCTGACAGATACGCAGTATTTT. This gives the protein CASSLNQGVLTDTQYF. The full variable domain, in which reference TRBV5-1 and TRBJ2-3 provide the parts outside the CDR3, is KAGVTQTPRYLIKTRGQQVTLSCSPISGHRSVSWYQQTPGQGLQFLFEYFSETQRNKGNFPGRFSGRQFSNSRSEMNVSTLELGDSALYLCASSLNQGVLTDTQYFGPGTRLTVL.

The CDR3 nucleotides read TGTGCCAGCAGGGGGAGAAGGAACACCGGGGAGCTGTTTTTT. Its translation: CASRGRRNTGELFF. The chain combines TRBV11-3 with TRBJ2-2; D perhaps matches TRBD2 (5 bases). The V gene's germline CDR1 is SGHNT and CDR2 YENEEA. The CDR3 extends over 14 amino acids. The V end was cut by 6 bases, the J end by 1 base, with 9 bases between.

Only a few counts were recorded for this clonotype. The chain couples TRBV10-3 to TRBJ2-1, with D possibly TRBD2 on 6 matching bases. The germline V gene encodes CDR1 ENHRY and CDR2 SYGVKD. With 2 bases removed from V and 8 bases from J, the gap between germline ends came to 16 bases. The CDR3 sequence is 15 residues long. CDR3 sequence: CAISEERAPGDEQFF. The CDR3 region has the DNA TGTGCCATCAGTGAGGAGCGGGCTCCTGGGGATGAGCAGTTCTTC.

This clonotype was detected many times. The CDR3 protein is CASSFTITDTQYF. The DNA of the CDR3 is TGTGCCAGCAGTTTCACGATCACAGATACGCAGTATTTT. J is TRBJ2-3 and V is TRBV27; D unresolved. Germline V gives CDR1 MNHEY, CDR2 SMNVEV (reference sequence). Trimming pared 3 bases from V and 2 bases from J, leaving 6 bases between. The CDR3 is 13 residues long.

The rearrangement links TRBV9 to TRBJ2-5, with 13 positions matching TRBD2. V lost 3 bases and J lost 4; bases outside the gene matches: 9. The CDR3 is made up of 17 amino acids. Germline CDR1 SGDLS, CDR2 YYNGEE. The CDR3: CASSAGGGLAGRETQYF. The CDR3 coding sequence is TGTGCCAGCAGCGCGGGTGGGGGACTAGCGGGAAGAGAGACCCAGTACTTC.

This chain uses TRBV3-1 with TRBJ2-1, with D perhaps matching TRBD2 (6 bases). Trimming stripped 1 base from V and 1 base from J, with 14 bases between. Germline assignment: CDR1 LGHDT and CDR2 YNNKEL (reference sequence). The CDR3 runs to 17 residues. The CDR3 coding sequence is TGTGCCAGCAGCCAAGGAGGGTGGGGACTGTCCTACAATGAGCAGTTCTTC. This sequence encodes CASSQGGWGLSYNEQFF.

This sequence joins TRBV5-4 and TRBJ1-2; possibly TRBD1 for D (5 bases). Trimming removed 1 base at V and 4 bases at J, with 14 bases between. The germline V gene has CDR1 SGHNT and CDR2 YYREEE (reference sequence). This CDR3 spans 15 amino acids. CDR3 sequence: CASSLRPGTAYGYTF. CDR3 coding DNA: TGTGCCAGCAGCTTGCGCCCCGGGACGGCCTATGGCTACACCTTC.

This clonotype appeared many times. The chain links TRBV18 to TRBJ2-3; D possibly corresponds to TRBD2 (6 bases). This CDR3 is 14 amino acids long. Germline-derived CDR1 and CDR2 are KGHSH and LQKENI. Trimming removed 1 base from V and 4 bases from J, with 9 bases in between. The CDR3 protein is CASSPLAASDTQYF. For the CDR3, the DNA is TGTGCCAGCTCACCACTAGCGGCCTCAGATACGCAGTATTTT.

The rearrangement links TRBV7-2 to TRBJ2-2, with 8 bases identical to TRBD2. The CDR3 sequence is 17 residues long. Germline V gene lookup returns CDR1 SGHTA and CDR2 FQGNSA. V lost 4 bases to trimming and J lost 2 bases; unmatched junction nucleotides: 9. The chain's CDR3 is CASSSRRSGGNTGELFF. DNA for the CDR3: TGTGCCAGCAGCTCTAGGCGCAGCGGGGGTAACACCGGGGAGCTGTTTTTT. The full variable domain, rest sourced from reference TRBV7-2 and TRBJ2-2, is GAGVSQSPSNKVTEKGKDVELRCDPISGHTALYWYRQSLGQGLEFLIYFQGNSAPDKSGLPSDRFSAERTGGSVSTLTIQRTQQEDSAVYLCASSSRRSGGNTGELFFGEGSRLTVL.

This clonotype occurred many times. V gene TRBV5-1 combines with J gene TRBJ2-5; 12 positions agree with TRBD2. Trimming cost V 4 bases and J 2 bases; bases outside gene matches: 6. This CDR3 contains 16 residues. The germline V gene has CDR1 SGHRS and CDR2 YFSETQ. CDR3 nucleotides: TGCGCCAGCAGCAGCGGGACTAGCGGGTTACAAGAGACCCAGTACTTC. This gives the protein CASSSGTSGLQETQYF.

This chain uses TRBV5-1 with TRBJ1-3, with TRBD1 as a possible D gene (6 bases). Germline V gives CDR1 SGHRS, CDR2 YFSETQ. This CDR3 comprises 18 residues. Trimming cost V 4 bases and J 2 bases, with 22 bases left between them. In nucleotides, the CDR3 is TGCGCCAGCAGCCTAAGTCCAAATTCACAGGGAACTGGAAACACCATATATTTT. It yields the protein CASSLSPNSQGTGNTIYF.

This clonotype was recorded many times. V and J are TRBV6-2 or TRBV6-3 and TRBJ1-2; 7 bases line up with TRBD1. From germline, CDR1 is MNHEY and CDR2 SVGEGT. The CDR3 spans 13 residues. The J segment lost 6 bases and the V segment lost 5 bases, leaving 6 bases of the junction unmatched. DNA of the CDR3: TGTGCCAGCAGTCCCGGGACAGTCCATGGCTACACCTTC. Amino acid sequence: CASSPGTVHGYTF.

This clonotype showed up many times. This chain joins TRBV10-3 and TRBJ2-1; D remains ambiguous. CDR1 and CDR2 from the germline V gene are ENHRY and SYGVKD. Between the trimmed V and J ends, which lost 2 bases and 8 bases, there was a span of 4 bases. The CDR3 is 11 amino acids. This CDR3 is CAISENDEQFF. The DNA for the CDR3 is TGTGCCATCAGTGAGAACGATGAGCAGTTCTTC.

In its sample, this clonotype was seen many times. The CDR3 DNA reads TGTGCCAGCAGCTTAGAGCGGGACAGGGGTGGCGCTTTCTTT. Its translation is CASSLERDRGGAFF. The chain links TRBV11-2 to TRBJ1-1; 10 nucleotides align to TRBD1. There are 14 residues in the CDR3. Trimming cost V 0 bases and J 11 bases; bases outside gene matches: 6. The germline V gene encodes CDR1 SGHAT and CDR2 FQNNGV.

For this clonotype: A much more abundant neighbour one base away suggests this may be a read error. The V gene is TRBV12-3 or TRBV12-4, the J gene TRBJ1-5, with D possibly TRBD1 on 6 matching bases. V was trimmed by 6 bases and J by 6 bases, leaving 18 bases between them. The CDR3 extends over 15 amino acids. CDR3 protein: CASSLGGTRGQPQHF. The CDR3 DNA reads TGTGCCAGCAGCCTAGGGGGAACAAGGGGTCAGCCCCAGCATTTT.

This clonotype has at least ten counts. This chain connects TRBV7-2 to TRBJ2-2; no clear D gene. The germline gives CDR1 SGHTA, CDR2 FQGNSA. The CDR3 contains 14 residues. V lost 1 base to trimming and J lost 0 bases, with 3 bases between them. DNA for the CDR3: TGTGCCAGCAGCTTAGATGCGAACACCGGGGAGCTGTTTTTT. It specifies CASSLDANTGELFF. The complete variable domain, with remaining parts taken from reference TRBV7-2 and TRBJ2-2, reads GAGVSQSPSNKVTEKGKDVELRCDPISGHTALYWYRQSLGQGLEFLIYFQGNSAPDKSGLPSDRFSAERTGGSVSTLTIQRTQQEDSAVYLCASSLDANTGELFFGEGSRLTVL.

In this sample, this clonotype turned up a few times. V is TRBV7-6 and J is TRBJ2-3; weak D call: TRBD1 (5 bases). The ends were cut back, 1 base at V and 4 bases at J, with 12 bases in the middle. This CDR3 is built from 15 residues. CDR1 is SGHVS, CDR2 FNYEAQ, per germline. In DNA, the CDR3 is TGTGCCAGCAGCTTAGATGGGGCAGCCGCAGATACGCAGTATTTT. Encoded protein: CASSLDGAAADTQYF.

A note on this clonotype: One junction end does not reproduce the germline sequence, and a read error may be involved. The chain couples TRBV20-1 to TRBJ2-7; 7 nucleotides align to TRBD2. The germline V gene encodes CDR1 DFQATT and CDR2 SNEGSKA (reference sequence). The CDR3 extends over 17 amino acids. The CDR3 nucleotides read TGCTGTGCTCCTCTAGCGGCATCCACCGAAGAGGGTTACGAGCAGTACTTC. It encodes CCAPLAASTEEGYEQYF.

In its sample, this clonotype was seen a few times. The chain is built from TRBV6-2 or TRBV6-3 and TRBJ2-3, with 13 bases lining up with TRBD2. V lost 4 bases to trimming and J lost 5 bases; unmatched junction nucleotides: 6. Per the germline V gene, CDR1 is MNHEY and CDR2 is SVGEGT. The CDR3 has 16 amino acids. This CDR3 is CASSLLAGGPIDTQYF. CDR3 in DNA: TGTGCCAGCAGTTTACTAGCGGGAGGGCCTATAGATACGCAGTATTTT.

This clonotype was seen repeatedly, ten times or more. The chain is built from TRBV6-1 and TRBJ2-2, with D maybe TRBD1 (6 bases). V lost 6 bases and J lost 0, with 14 bases in between. Per germline, CDR1 MNHNS and CDR2 SASEGT. This CDR3 spans 16 amino acids. As DNA, the CDR3 is TGTGCCAGCAGGACGCACAGGGCCCCGAACACCGGGGAGCTGTTTTTT. Protein product: CASRTHRAPNTGELFF.

The sample holds many counts of this clonotype. The V and J genes are TRBV20-1 and TRBJ2-3; D is unclear. CDR1 is DFQATT and CDR2 is SNEGSKA in the germline V gene (reference sequence). This CDR3 is 12 amino acids long. Trimming pared 6 bases from V and 1 base from J, leaving 8 bases between. CDR3 in amino acids: CSAVSRTDTQYF. CDR3 in DNA: TGCAGTGCCGTCTCACGCACAGATACGCAGTATTTT.

The V gene is TRBV12-3 or TRBV12-4, the J gene TRBJ2-7; D is ambiguous. V shed 5 bases and J shed 2 bases, with 7 bases lying between them. This CDR3 has 12 residues. The chain's CDR3 is CASSEIAYEQYF. The CDR3 DNA follows: TGTGCCAGCAGTGAGATAGCCTACGAGCAGTACTTC.

The chain employs TRBV12-3 or TRBV12-4 and TRBJ1-5; no reliable D call. With 6 bases removed from V and 7 bases from J, the gap between germline ends came to 19 bases. CDR3 size: 15 residues. CDR3 amino acids: CASRAHRLAQQPQHF. The DNA of the CDR3 is TGTGCCAGCAGAGCTCATCGATTAGCCCAACAGCCCCAGCATTTT.